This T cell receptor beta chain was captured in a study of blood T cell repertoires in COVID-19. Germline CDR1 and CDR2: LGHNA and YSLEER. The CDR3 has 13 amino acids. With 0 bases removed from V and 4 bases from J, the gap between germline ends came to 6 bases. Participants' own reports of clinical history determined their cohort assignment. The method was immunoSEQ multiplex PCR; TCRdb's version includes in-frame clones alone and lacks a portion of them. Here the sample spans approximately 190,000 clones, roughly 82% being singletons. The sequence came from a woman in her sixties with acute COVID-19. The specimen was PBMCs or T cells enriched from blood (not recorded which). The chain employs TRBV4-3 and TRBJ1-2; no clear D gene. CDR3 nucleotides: TGCGCCAGCAGCCAAGAGAACTCCTATGGCTACACCTTC. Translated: CASSQENSYGYTF.